Sequencing of this T cell receptor beta chain was carried out in a study of cytomegalovirus exposure and HLA in healthy donors. Study findings and constraints: Prior analysis indicated that the majority of TCR beta V segments exhibited productivity approximately 90% or approximately 30% of the time.

Amplification used 60 Vbeta primers and 13 Jbeta primers. Some clones are missing from TCRdb's copy, which holds only in-frame ones; the method was immunoSEQ multiplex PCR. The sample carries about 170,000 clones, roughly 83% recorded once. Worth noting for this clone: Its antigen is not known.

V was clipped by 0 bases and J by 5 bases; unmatched bases: 4. The germline V gene has CDR1 MDHEN and CDR2 SYDVKM. The CDR3 is 15 residues long. As for the donors, each was a healthy bone marrow donor. The TCR was taken from a boy younger than 10 in good health and CMV-seronegative. What was sequenced was PBMCs. This chain uses TRBV28 with TRBJ2-1; 7 nucleotides match TRBD1. CDR3 region: CASSLWDRINNEQFF. The CDR3 DNA reads TGTGCCAGCAGTTTATGGGACAGGATCAACAATGAGCAGTTCTTC.